Shown below are 7 T cell receptor beta chains from a single sample sequenced in a study of blood T cell repertoires in COVID-19. Produced via immunoSEQ multiplex PCR; TCRdb's table is partial and in-frame only. The top ten hold around 1.2% of the sample, which has about 400,000 clones, 80% to 90% seen once. The sample taken for sequencing was peripheral blood. These receptors came from a man in his forties or fifties with acute or convalescent COVID-19.

This chain joins TRBV7-3 and TRBJ2-5, with a possible D match to TRBD1 (6 bases). CDR1 and CDR2 from the germline V gene are SGHTA and FQGTGA. The CDR3 is 16 residues long. Trimming cost V 4 bases and J 2 bases, with 17 bases left between them. In DNA, the CDR3 is TGTGCCAGCAGCTCAGAGACAACCGGACAGCAAGAGACCCAGTACTTC. Translation: CASSSETTGQQETQYF. The whole variable domain, remainder taken from reference TRBV7-3 and TRBJ2-5, is GAGVSQTPSNKVTEKGKYVELRCDPISGHTALYWYRQSLGQGPEFLIYFQGTGAADDSGLPNDRFFAVRPEGSVSTLKIQRTERGDSAVYLCASSSETTGQQETQYFGPGTRLLVL.

A few counts support this clone. The chain is built from TRBV5-4 and TRBJ1-2; a possible D gene is TRBD1 (6 bases). The CDR3 spans 17 residues. In germline, CDR1 is SGHNT, CDR2 YYREEE (reference sequence). Trimming pared 0 bases from V and 4 bases from J, leaving 19 bases between. CDR3 protein: CASSLGNVGRGRYGYTF. For the CDR3, the DNA is TGTGCCAGCAGCTTGGGTAACGTCGGCAGGGGACGCTATGGCTACACCTTC.

The V gene is TRBV28, the J gene TRBJ2-7; 12 bases align to TRBD2. J was trimmed by 5 bases and V by 4 bases; bases with no gene match: 12. This CDR3 is 17 amino acids long. The germline V gene encodes CDR1 MDHEN and CDR2 SYDVKM. DNA of the CDR3: TGTGCCAGCAGTTCCGGGCTAGCGGGGGGGCCGTTCCACGAGCAGTACTTC. Amino acid sequence: CASSSGLAGGPFHEQYF.

V usage is TRBV27 and J usage is TRBJ2-7, with 7 nucleotides matching TRBD1. CDR1 MNHEY and CDR2 SMNVEV come from the germline V gene (reference sequence). V dropped 3 bases and J dropped 9; count of bases not matched to a gene: 8. The CDR3 totals 13 residues. This CDR3 is CASSLHDRARQYF. The DNA of the CDR3 is TGTGCCAGCAGTTTGCACGACAGGGCGAGGCAGTACTTC.

This clone was counted only a few times. The DNA of the CDR3 is TGTGCCAGTAGTATAGAAGATAGCGGGGGTTACAATGAGCAGTTCTTC. Translated: CASSIEDSGGYNEQFF. The chain couples TRBV19 to TRBJ2-1, with 9 bases fitting TRBD2. The ends lost 0 bases at V and 4 bases at J; junction bases unmatched: 4. Per the germline V gene, CDR1 is LNHDA and CDR2 is SQIVND (reference sequence). This CDR3 has 16 residues.

The CDR3 here is CASSLGKSNTGELFF. For the CDR3, the DNA is TGTGCCAGCAGTTTGGGCAAATCGAACACCGGGGAGCTGTTTTTT. The chain employs TRBV9 and TRBJ2-2, with D unresolved. Germline-derived CDR1 and CDR2 are SGDLS and YYNGEE. The CDR3 length is 15 residues. V gave up 5 bases and J gave up 0 bases, with 11 bases separating them.

The chain recombines TRBV29-1 with TRBJ1-1, with D possibly TRBD1 on 6 matching bases. The CDR3 consists of 13 residues. V lost 3 bases to trimming and J lost 5 bases, with 13 bases between them. Germline CDR1 SQVTM, CDR2 ANQGSEA. CDR3 in DNA: TGCAGCGTTGACAGGGGCGGTCGGACTGAAGCTTTCTTT. Translating it yields CSVDRGGRTEAFF.